This is a list of T cell receptor beta chains from one sample in a study of T cells in Graves' hyperthyroidism and ophthalmopathy. TCRdb re-called the multiplex PCR reads through MiXCR, storing one row per CDR3 protein. The profile shows around 350,000 distinct CDR3 sequences, 15% to 20% of them singletons. The sample was blood. Every receptor here comes from a woman between 18 and 29 years old with Graves' hyperthyroidism. The conserved cysteine and the conserved F or W are not part of the CDR3 here.

J gene,CDR3 length,V gene,CDR3 protein
TRBJ2-5,12,TRBV9,ASSVEAARETQY
TRBJ1-2,15,TRBV11-1,ASSHWGQGVKNYGYT
TRBJ1-2,12,TRBV12-3/TRBV12-4,ASSLRQASYGYT
TRBJ1-1,13,TRBV5-1,ASSRPQGVYTEAF
TRBJ1-1,14,TRBV6-2/TRBV6-3,ASSYSMSRGGTEAF
TRBJ2-5,12,TRBV7-9,ASSAHDRGETQY
TRBJ2-5,14,TRBV28,ASSLFGRGRRETQY
TRBJ2-2,14,TRBV11-3,ASSLVTGTNTGELF
TRBJ2-4,12,TRBV12-3/TRBV12-4,ASSPGLAKNIQY
TRBJ2-7,14,TRBV6-1,ASRPRGQGHPYEQY
TRBJ2-2,14,TRBV5-1,ASSLLAGGHTGELF
TRBJ2-7,13,TRBV7-2,ASSAREGPPYEQY
TRBJ1-2,10,TRBV29-1,SVEAQIYGYT
TRBJ1-1,13,TRBV6-1,ASSAWGAGGTEAF
TRBJ1-5,14,TRBV7-9,ASSQTRWDNNQPQH
TRBJ2-2,14,TRBV20-1,SATTGTSGEIGELF
TRBJ1-6,12,TRBV12-3/TRBV12-4,ASSLGTGSSPLH
TRBJ2-2,13,TRBV2,ASIRDRGFPGELF
TRBJ1-2,12,TRBV4-1,ASSQEGVRDGYT
TRBJ1-1,8,TRBV2,ASSWDEAF
TRBJ1-5,12,TRBV20-1,SARGAGGTEPQH
TRBJ2-5,13,TRBV27,ASRTYRADQETQY
TRBJ1-2,12,TRBV9,ASSTHRGGYGYT
TRBJ1-2,11,TRBV12-3/TRBV12-4,ASSLQDFYGYT
TRBJ2-6,15,TRBV10-3,AISVGTVRSGANVLT
TRBJ1-2,13,TRBV6-1,ASSDVGNRFYGYT
TRBJ1-1,13,TRBV30,AWSVDRILNTEAF
TRBJ2-2,14,TRBV29-1,SVEGPAGTNTGELF
TRBJ2-5,11,TRBV12-3/TRBV12-4,ASRLTGEETQY
TRBJ1-1,14,TRBV27,ASSLRDRGEQGEAF
TRBJ1-1,11,TRBV7-9,ASSRDGVTEAF
TRBJ1-1,13,TRBV19,ASNLPQGSDTEAF
TRBJ2-5,9,TRBV6-1,ASKGSETQY
TRBJ2-2,14,TRBV10-1,ASSRLMTPNTGELF
TRBJ1-1,12,TRBV7-9,ASSEDARNTEAF
TRBJ2-4,13,TRBV20-1,SARDPGGPKNIQY
TRBJ2-5,11,TRBV3-1,ASYIAGEETQY
TRBJ1-2,14,TRBV11-2,ASSLSPTGSNYGYT
TRBJ1-2,11,TRBV2,ASKAVSNYGYT
TRBJ1-1,13,TRBV12-3/TRBV12-4,ASSFAGVRATEAF
TRBJ2-7,12,TRBV6-1,ASSVRTGGYEQY
TRBJ1-2,12,TRBV5-1,ASSLADPRDGYT
TRBJ2-7,11,TRBV10-3,AISEDWSGEQY
TRBJ1-1,12,TRBV2,ATPKDSSRAEAF
TRBJ1-2,10,TRBV29-1,GGSGSSYGYT
TRBJ2-5,12,TRBV20-1,SALGGTLQETQY
TRBJ2-7,11,TRBV20-1,SARKTLRSEQY
TRBJ2-7,15,TRBV6-1,ASSEGFGRGLGYEQY